This TCR beta chain appears in the sequencing data of a study of cytomegalovirus exposure and HLA in healthy donors. Study-wide points: It was reported in a later analysis that an Asian-associated ancestry cluster showed fewer N-insertions than the 666-donor mean. One variant, a missense change in DCLRE1C, was linked in a later analysis to TCR beta V- and J-gene trimming. Later analysis found that TCR beta chains associated with HLA were more clonally expanded than other, equally common chains. Prediction of most subjects' HLA-A and HLA-B alleles by TCR beta sequences was reportedly accurate.

A word on this clone: Its antigen is currently unknown.

Germline-derived CDR1 and CDR2 are SGHKS and YYEKEE (reference sequence). The CDR3 totals 15 residues. With 2 bases removed from V and 3 bases from J, the gap between germline ends came to 12 bases. With 60 Vbeta and 13 Jbeta primers, the PCR was carried out. Using immunoSEQ multiplex PCR, the repertoire was profiled, and TCRdb retains in-frame clones only, with some absent. The sample records under 200,000 clones, 80% being singletons. The specimen sequenced was PBMCs. The sequence was collected from a woman aged 45 to 65 in good health and CMV-seropositive. The J gene is TRBJ1-3, the V gene TRBV5-5, with a tentative D call TRBD1 (5 bases). CDR3 amino acids: CASSFNGGNGNTIYF. CDR3 bases: TGTGCCAGCAGCTTCAATGGGGGGAATGGAAACACCATATATTTT. The full variable domain, its missing parts supplied by reference TRBV5-5 and TRBJ1-3, is DAGVTQSPTHLIKTRGQQVTLRCSPISGHKSVSWYQQVLGQGPQFIFQYYEKEERGRGNFPDRFSARQFPNYSSELNVNALLLGDSALYLCASSFNGGNGNTIYFGEGSWLTVV.